The clone carrying this T cell receptor beta chain was found a few times. RNA transcripts gave rise to amplified TCR beta CDR3 regions. HTBI primers were the set used in a first-round RT-PCR of the TCR CDR3. MiXCR, applied by TCRdb to the multiplex PCR reads, yields one record per CDR3 protein. The sample holds 300,000 to 400,000 distinct CDR3 sequences, about a fifth seen once. These data originate in a study of T cells in Graves' hyperthyroidism and ophthalmopathy. Germline V gene lookup returns CDR1 SEHNR and CDR2 FQNEAQ (reference sequence). CDR3 length equals 15 residues. V lost 1 base, J lost 3 bases, and 5 bases stayed unmatched.

This sequence joins TRBV7-9 and TRBJ2-7, with 8 positions matching TRBD1. Sequenced input: blood. The receptor comes from a man between 18 and 35 years old with Graves' ophthalmopathy. The CDR3 region has the DNA TGTGCCAGCAGCTTAGAGAGGACAGGGCACTACGAGCAGTACTTC. Translated: CASSLERTGHYEQYF.